The 3 T cell receptor beta chains presented below share a single source sample, sequenced in a study of blood T cell repertoires in COVID-19. Only in-frame clones appear in the TCRdb table, and some are missing; sequencing was by immunoSEQ multiplex PCR. The sample has just under 45,000 clones, roughly nine tenths seen once; the top ten hold around 20%. The sample was peripheral blood. These receptors were taken from a woman aged 80 or over in a cohort sampled during active or convalescent COVID-19.

The table lists this clone with a count of one. The J gene is TRBJ2-7, the V gene TRBV11-2, with a tentative D call TRBD1 (6 bases). Trimming pared 5 bases from V and 4 bases from J, leaving 21 bases between. The germline V gene encodes CDR1 SGHAT and CDR2 FQNNGV. The CDR3 sequence is 16 residues long. CDR3 loop: CASSEPGWDIYYEQYF. The CDR3, as DNA: TGTGCCAGCAGCGAACCGGGGTGGGACATTTATTACGAGCAGTACTTC. Based on the CDR3 plus reference TRBV11-2 and TRBJ2-7, the full variable domain is EAGVAQSPRYKIIEKRQSVAFWCNPISGHATLYWYQQILGQGPKLLIQFQNNGVVDDSQLPKDRFSAERLKGVDSTLKIQPAKLEDSAVYLCASSEPGWDIYYEQYFGPGTRLTVT.

The chain uses TRBV6-2 or TRBV6-3 and TRBJ1-3; perhaps TRBD1 as D (5 bases). This CDR3 region has 15 residues. V was shortened by 5 bases and J by 0 bases, with 11 bases between the two germline ends. Germline CDR1 and CDR2: MNHEY and SVGEGT. The CDR3 protein is CASSPRAFSGNTIYF. The CDR3 nucleotides read TGTGCCAGCAGTCCCAGGGCTTTCTCTGGAAACACCATATATTTT.

This clone has just one count. The J gene is TRBJ2-1, the V gene TRBV7-3; a weak D match, TRBD2 (5 bases). This CDR3 comprises 13 residues. Trimming shortened V by 2 bases and J by 8 bases, and 10 bases separated the two germline ends. Germline V gene sequence: CDR1 SGHTA, CDR2 FQGTGA. The DNA of the CDR3 is TGTGCCAGCAGCTTAGGGTTGCGGGATGAGCAGTTCTTC. Translating gives CASSLGLRDEQFF.